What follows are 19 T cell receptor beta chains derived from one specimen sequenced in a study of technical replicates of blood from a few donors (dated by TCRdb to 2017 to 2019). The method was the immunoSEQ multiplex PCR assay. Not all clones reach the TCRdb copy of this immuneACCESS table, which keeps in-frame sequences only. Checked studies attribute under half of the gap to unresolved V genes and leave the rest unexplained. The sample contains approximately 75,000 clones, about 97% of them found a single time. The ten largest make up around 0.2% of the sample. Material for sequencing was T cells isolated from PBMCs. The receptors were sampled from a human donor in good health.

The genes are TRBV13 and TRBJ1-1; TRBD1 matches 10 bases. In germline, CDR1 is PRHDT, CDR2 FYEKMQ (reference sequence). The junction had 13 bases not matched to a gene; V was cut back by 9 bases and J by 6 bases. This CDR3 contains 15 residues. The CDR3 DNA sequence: TGTGCCAGTTCTAATCCCGGGACAGGGGACTCTGAAGCTTTCTTT. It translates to CASSNPGTGDSEAFF.

The CDR3 spells CASSYLRTGELFF. Written as DNA, the CDR3 is TGTGCCAGCAGCTACTTGCGCACCGGGGAGCTGTTTTTT. The chain uses TRBV13 and TRBJ2-2; D is unresolved. Trimming pared 4 bases from V and 4 bases from J, leaving 7 bases between. Germline V CDR1 and CDR2: PRHDT, FYEKMQ (reference sequence). CDR3 length equals 13 residues.

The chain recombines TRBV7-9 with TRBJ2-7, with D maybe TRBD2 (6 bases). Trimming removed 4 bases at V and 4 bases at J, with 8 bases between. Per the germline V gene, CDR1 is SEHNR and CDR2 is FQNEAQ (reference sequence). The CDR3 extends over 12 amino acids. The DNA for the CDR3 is TGTGCCAGCAGCTCGGCGGGGTACGAGCAGTACTTC. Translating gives CASSSAGYEQYF.

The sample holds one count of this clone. DNA for the CDR3: TGTGCCAGCAGCTCCTCTGAGGTTCTCACTGAAGCTTTCTTT. Translation: CASSSSEVLTEAFF. The V call is TRBV13, the J call TRBJ1-1; D uncertain. The germline gives CDR1 PRHDT, CDR2 FYEKMQ (reference sequence). The ends were cut back, 4 bases at V and 4 bases at J, with 13 bases in the middle. The CDR3 totals 14 residues.

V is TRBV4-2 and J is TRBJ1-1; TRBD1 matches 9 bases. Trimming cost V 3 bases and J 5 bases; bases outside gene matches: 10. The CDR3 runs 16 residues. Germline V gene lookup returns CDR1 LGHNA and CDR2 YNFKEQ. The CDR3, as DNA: TGTGCCAGCAGCCATTCTACCGGGACAGGGTGGACTGAAGCTTTCTTT. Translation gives CASSHSTGTGWTEAFF.

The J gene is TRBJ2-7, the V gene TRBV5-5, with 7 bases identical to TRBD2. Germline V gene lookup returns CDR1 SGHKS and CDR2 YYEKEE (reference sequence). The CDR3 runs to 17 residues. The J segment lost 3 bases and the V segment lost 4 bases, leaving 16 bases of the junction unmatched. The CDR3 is CASSRGVDHIRYYEQYF. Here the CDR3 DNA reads TGTGCCAGCAGCCGGGGGGTGGACCACATCCGATACTACGAGCAGTACTTC.

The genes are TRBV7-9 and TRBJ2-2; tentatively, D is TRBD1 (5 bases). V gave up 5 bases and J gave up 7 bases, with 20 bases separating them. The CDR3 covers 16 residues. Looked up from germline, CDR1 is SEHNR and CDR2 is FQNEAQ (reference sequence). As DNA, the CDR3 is TGTGCCAGCAGCAGGACAAATCGGTTGGGCGGCGGGGAGCTGTTTTTT. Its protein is CASSRTNRLGGGELFF.

This CDR3 is CASSRGRGGYTF. The DNA for the CDR3 is TGTGCCAGCAGCAGGGGGCGCGGTGGCTACACCTTC. The chain employs TRBV7-9 and TRBJ1-2, with 7 bases matching TRBD1. V lost 5 bases to trimming and J lost 7 bases; unmatched junction nucleotides: 4. Per the germline V gene, CDR1 is SEHNR and CDR2 is FQNEAQ (reference sequence). The CDR3 is 12 residues long.

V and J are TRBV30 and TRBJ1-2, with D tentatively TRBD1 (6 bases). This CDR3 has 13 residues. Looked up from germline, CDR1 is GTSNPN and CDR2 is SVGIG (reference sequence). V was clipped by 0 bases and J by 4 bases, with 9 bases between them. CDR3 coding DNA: TGTGCCTGGAGTGTTTTGACAGGCTATGGCTACACCTTC. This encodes CAWSVLTGYGYTF.

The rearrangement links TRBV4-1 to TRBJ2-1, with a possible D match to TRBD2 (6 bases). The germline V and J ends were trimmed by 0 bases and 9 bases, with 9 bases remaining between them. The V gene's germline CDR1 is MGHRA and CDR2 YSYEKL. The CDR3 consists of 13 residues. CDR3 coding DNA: TGCGCCAGCAGCCAAGAACGGGAGTTTGAGCAGTTCTTC. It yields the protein CASSQEREFEQFF.

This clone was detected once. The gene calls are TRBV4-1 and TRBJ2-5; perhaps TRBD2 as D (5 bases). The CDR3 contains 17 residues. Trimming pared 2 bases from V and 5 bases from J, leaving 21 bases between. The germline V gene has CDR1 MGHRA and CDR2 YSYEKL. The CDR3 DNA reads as TGCGCCAGCAGCCAATTTGGTGGGAGCTGGGCTGCGGAGACCCAGTACTTC. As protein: CASSQFGGSWAAETQYF.

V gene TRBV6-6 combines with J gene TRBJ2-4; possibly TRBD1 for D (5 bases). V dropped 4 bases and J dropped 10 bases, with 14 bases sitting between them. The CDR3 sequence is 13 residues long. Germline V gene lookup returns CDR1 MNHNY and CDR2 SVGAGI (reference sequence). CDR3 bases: TGTGCCAGCAGTTTCGACCCAAAGGGGATTCAGTACTTC. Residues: CASSFDPKGIQYF.

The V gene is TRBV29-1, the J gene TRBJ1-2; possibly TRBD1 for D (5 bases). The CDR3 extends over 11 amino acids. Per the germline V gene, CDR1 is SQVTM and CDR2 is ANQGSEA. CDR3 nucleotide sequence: TGCAGTGCCCCGGGGGTCTATGGCTACACCTTC. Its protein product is CSAPGVYGYTF.

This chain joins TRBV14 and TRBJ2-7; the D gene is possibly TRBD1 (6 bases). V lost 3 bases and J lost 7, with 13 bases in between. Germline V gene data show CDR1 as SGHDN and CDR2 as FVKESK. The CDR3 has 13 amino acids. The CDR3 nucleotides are TGTGCCAGCAGCCACTTTGGACAGCCTGAGCAGTACTTC. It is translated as CASSHFGQPEQYF.

The CDR3, as DNA: TGTGCCAGTAGGGGGACTCCGGGGCAGGGCAATCAGCCCCAGCATTTT. Its protein product is CASRGTPGQGNQPQHF. V gene TRBV19 combines with J gene TRBJ1-5; D may be TRBD1 (5 bases). Germline loops: CDR1 LNHDA, CDR2 SQIVND (reference sequence). The V gene lost 6 bases and the J gene lost 2 bases, with 17 bases spanning the gap. The CDR3 sequence is 16 residues long.

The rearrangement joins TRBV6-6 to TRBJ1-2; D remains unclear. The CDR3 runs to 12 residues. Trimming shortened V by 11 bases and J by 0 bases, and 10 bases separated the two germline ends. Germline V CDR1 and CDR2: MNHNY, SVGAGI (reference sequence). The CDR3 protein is CACSLANYGYTF. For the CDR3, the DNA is TGTGCCTGTAGCCTTGCTAACTATGGCTACACCTTC.

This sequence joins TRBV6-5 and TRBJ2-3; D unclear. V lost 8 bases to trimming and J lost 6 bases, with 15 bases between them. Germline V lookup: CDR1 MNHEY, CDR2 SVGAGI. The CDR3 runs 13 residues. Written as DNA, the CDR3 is TGTGCCAGCGGTCCTATAATGAGGGATACGCAGTATTTT. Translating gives CASGPIMRDTQYF.

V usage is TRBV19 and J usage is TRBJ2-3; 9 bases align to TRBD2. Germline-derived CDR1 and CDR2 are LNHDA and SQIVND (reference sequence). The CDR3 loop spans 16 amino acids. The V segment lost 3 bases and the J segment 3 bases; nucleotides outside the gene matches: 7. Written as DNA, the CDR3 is TGTGCCAGTAGTATCGGGAGTAGCGGGGGAACAGATACGCAGTATTTT. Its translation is CASSIGSSGGTDTQYF.

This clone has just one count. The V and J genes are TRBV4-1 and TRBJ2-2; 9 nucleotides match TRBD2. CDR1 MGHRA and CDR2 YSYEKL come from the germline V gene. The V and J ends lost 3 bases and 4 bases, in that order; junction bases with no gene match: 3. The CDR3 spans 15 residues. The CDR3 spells CASSHGGGGTGELFF. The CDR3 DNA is TGCGCCAGCAGCCACGGCGGGGGGGGCACCGGGGAGCTGTTTTTT.